This T cell receptor (beta chain) was captured by sequencing in a study of cytomegalovirus exposure and HLA in healthy donors. This clone was picked up a small number of times. Its antigen is undetermined. Study results and limitations: In an earlier analysis, productive rearrangement rates for most beta V segments clustered near 87% or 30%. It was assumed in the presence/absence analyses that sequencing depth was roughly uniform across donors. Cytomegalovirus association was assigned to 170 or so TCR beta chains.

CDR3 length equals 16 residues. Per the germline V gene, CDR1 is MNHEY and CDR2 is SMNVEV (reference sequence). The junction had 16 bases not matched to a gene; V was cut back by 7 bases and J by 6 bases. With 60 Vbeta and 13 Jbeta primers, the PCR was carried out. Sequenced by immunoSEQ multiplex PCR; TCRdb stores in-frame clones only, minus some. The table lists over 75,000 clones, 9.4% of them singletons, with roughly 4.7% in the top ten. The V and J genes are TRBV27 and TRBJ1-1; 8 nucleotides match TRBD1. The origin of this receptor is a man aged 50 to 59 in good health and CMV-seropositive. Material for sequencing was PBMCs. The CDR3 reads CASISDRANVVSEAFF. The CDR3 region has the DNA TGTGCCAGCATATCGGACAGGGCGAATGTCGTGTCTGAAGCTTTCTTT.